The clone carrying this T cell receptor beta chain was counted at least ten times. Its target is not known. The data originate from a study of T cells in Graves' hyperthyroidism and ophthalmopathy. General study results and limits: A model of 13 V-J pairs discriminated ophthalmopathy from stable hyperthyroidism. The majority of expanded thyroid clonotypes above 0.001 also appeared in blood.

Unmatched junction bases numbered 6, after V lost 10 bases and J lost 0 bases. The length of the CDR3 is 13 residues. Germline V gene data show CDR1 as MNHEY and CDR2 as SVGAGI. There were TCR beta CDR3 regions amplified from RNA transcripts. The primer set for the first-round RT-PCR of the TCR CDR3 was HTBI. TCRdb independently ran MiXCR on the multiplex PCR reads; one entry per CDR3 protein. The sample lists around 250,000 distinct CDR3 sequences, about 25% seen once, with around 40% in the top ten. The clonotype originates from a woman in her thirties or forties with Graves' ophthalmopathy. What was sequenced was blood. The chain has TRBV6-5 and TRBJ2-7; 7 positions agree with TRBD1. CDR3 loop: CAILDRSSYEQYF. The CDR3 DNA reads as TGTGCCATCCTGGACAGGAGCTCCTACGAGCAGTACTTC.